The clone carrying this T cell receptor beta chain occurred many times. V dropped 5 bases and J dropped 5 bases, with 15 bases sitting between them. This CDR3 comprises 14 residues. Individual cDNA molecules received unique molecular identifiers during library preparation. In TCRdb, the 5' RACE reads were re-called with MiXCR into one record per CDR3 protein. The sample holds around 30,000 distinct CDR3 sequences, 9% seen once. These data come from a study of early T cells in non-severe SARS-CoV-2 infection. The sequencing input was whole blood. This sequence originates from an adult who was a healthcare worker with PCR-confirmed SARS-CoV-2 infection or an uninfected control (not recorded which). The chain carries TRBV12-3 or TRBV12-4 and TRBJ2-5, with D perhaps matching TRBD1 or TRBD2 (5 bases each). The CDR3 spells CASSPRTQGETQYF. The CDR3 region has the DNA TGTGCCAGCAGTCCCCGGACTCAGGGCGAGACCCAGTACTTC.